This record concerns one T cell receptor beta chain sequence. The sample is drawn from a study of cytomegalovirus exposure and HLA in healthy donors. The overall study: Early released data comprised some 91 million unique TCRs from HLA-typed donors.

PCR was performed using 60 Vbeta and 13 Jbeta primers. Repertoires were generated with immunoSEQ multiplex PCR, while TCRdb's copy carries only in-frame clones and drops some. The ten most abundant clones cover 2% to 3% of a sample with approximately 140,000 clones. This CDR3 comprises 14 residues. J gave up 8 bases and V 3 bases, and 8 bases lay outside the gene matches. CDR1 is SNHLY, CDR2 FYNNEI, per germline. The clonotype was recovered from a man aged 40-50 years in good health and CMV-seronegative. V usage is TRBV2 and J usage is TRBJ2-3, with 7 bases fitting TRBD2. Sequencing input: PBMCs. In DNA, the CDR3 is TGTGCCAGCAGTGAGGGGACTACCCCGACTACGCAGTATTTT. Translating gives CASSEGTTPTTQYF.